This T cell receptor beta chain comes out of a study of tumor-infiltrating lymphocytes in oesophageal squamous cell carcinoma. TCRdb called the PCR reads again in MiXCR, with one record for every CDR3 protein. The sample consists of about 8,700 distinct CDR3 sequences, 60% to 75% of them appearing once. In this sample, this clonotype is hyperexpanded. The ends were cut back, 5 bases at V and 4 bases at J, with 18 bases in the middle. The CDR3 is 16 amino acids. Germline CDR1 reads SGHTA; CDR2 reads FQGNSA. This chain connects TRBV7-2 to TRBJ2-1; D gene uncertain. This TCR was recovered from a female donor with esophageal squamous cell carcinoma. The sequenced material came from esophageal tumor tissue. This chain's CDR3 is CASSPPVTRLYNEQFF. CDR3 nucleotide sequence: TGTGCCAGCAGCCCCCCCGTCACTCGCCTGTACAATGAGCAGTTCTTC.